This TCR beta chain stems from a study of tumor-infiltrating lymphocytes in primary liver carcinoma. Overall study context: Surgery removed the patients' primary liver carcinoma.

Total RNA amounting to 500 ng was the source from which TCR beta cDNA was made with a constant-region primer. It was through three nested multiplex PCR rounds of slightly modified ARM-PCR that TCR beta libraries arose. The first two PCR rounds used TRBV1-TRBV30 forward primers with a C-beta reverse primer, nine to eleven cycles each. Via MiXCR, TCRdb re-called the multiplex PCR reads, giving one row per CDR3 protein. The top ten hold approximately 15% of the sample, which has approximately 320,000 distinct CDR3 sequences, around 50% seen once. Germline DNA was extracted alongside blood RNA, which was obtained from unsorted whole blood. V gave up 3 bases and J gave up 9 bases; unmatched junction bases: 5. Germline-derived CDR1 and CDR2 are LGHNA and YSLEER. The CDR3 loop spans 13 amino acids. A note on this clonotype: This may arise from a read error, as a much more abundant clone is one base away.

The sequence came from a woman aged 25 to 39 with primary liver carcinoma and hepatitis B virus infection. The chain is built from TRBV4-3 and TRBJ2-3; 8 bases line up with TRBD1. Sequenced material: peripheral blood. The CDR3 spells CASSQNRDRTQYF. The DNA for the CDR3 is TGCGCCAGCAGCCAGAACCGGGACAGGACGCAGTATTTT.